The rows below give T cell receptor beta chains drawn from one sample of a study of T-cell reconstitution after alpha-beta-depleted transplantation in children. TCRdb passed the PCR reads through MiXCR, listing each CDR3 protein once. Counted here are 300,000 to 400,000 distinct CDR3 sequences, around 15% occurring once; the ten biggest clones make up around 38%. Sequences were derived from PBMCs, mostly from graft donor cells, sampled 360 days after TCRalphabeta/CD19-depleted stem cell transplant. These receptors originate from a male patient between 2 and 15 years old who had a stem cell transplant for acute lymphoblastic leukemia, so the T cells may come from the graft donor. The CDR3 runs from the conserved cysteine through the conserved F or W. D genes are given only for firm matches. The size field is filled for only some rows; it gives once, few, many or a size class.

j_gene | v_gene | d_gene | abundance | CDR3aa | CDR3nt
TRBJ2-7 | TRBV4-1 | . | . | CASSPRTGPEQYF | TGCGCCAGCAGCCCCCGAACGGGCCCCGAGCAGTACTTC
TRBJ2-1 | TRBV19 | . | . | CASSIGRGAAYNEQFF | TGTGCCAGTAGTATCGGCCGGGGGGCGGCTTACAATGAGCAGTTCTTC
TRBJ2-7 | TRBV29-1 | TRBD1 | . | CSVAGGQGTYEQYF | TGCAGCGTGGCGGGGGGACAGGGGACCTACGAGCAGTACTTC
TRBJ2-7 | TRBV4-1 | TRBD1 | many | CASSHETGIGYEQYF | TGCGCCAGCAGCCACGAGACAGGGATTGGCTACGAGCAGTACTTC
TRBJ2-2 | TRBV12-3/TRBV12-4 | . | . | CASLGLSGELFF | TGTGCCAGCCTGGGGTTATCGGGGGAGCTGTTTTTT
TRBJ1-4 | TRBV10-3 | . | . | CAISESQGGGEKLFF | TGTGCCATCAGTGAGTCTCAAGGAGGAGGGGAAAAACTGTTTTTT
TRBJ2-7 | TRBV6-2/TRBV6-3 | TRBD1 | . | CASSSRRTGTGDHEQYF | TGTGCCAGCAGTTCCAGGAGAACCGGGACAGGGGACCACGAGCAGTACTTC
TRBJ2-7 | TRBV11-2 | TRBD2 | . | CASSDGLGPEQYF | TGTGCCAGCAGCGATGGACTAGGGCCCGAGCAGTACTTC
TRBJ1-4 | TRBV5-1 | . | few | CASSLAVAANEKLFF | TGCGCCAGCAGCTTGGCCGTGGCGGCGAATGAAAAACTGTTTTTT
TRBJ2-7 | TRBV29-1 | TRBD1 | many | CSVATGDHEQYF | TGCAGCGTCGCCACAGGGGACCACGAGCAGTACTTC
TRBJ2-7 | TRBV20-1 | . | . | CSARKGGINYEQYF | TGCAGTGCTAGAAAAGGCGGAATAAACTACGAGCAGTACTTC
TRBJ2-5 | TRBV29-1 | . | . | CSGLFPAETQYF | TGCAGCGGTCTTTTTCCAGCGGAGACCCAGTACTTC
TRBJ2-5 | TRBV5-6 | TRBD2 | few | CASSQVHAGVRETQYF | TGTGCCAGCAGCCAAGTCCACGCGGGAGTTCGGGAGACCCAGTACTTC
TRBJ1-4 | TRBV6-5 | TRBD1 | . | CASSSRLGQRNEKLFF | TGTGCCAGCAGTTCCCGGTTGGGACAGAGAAATGAAAAACTGTTTTTT
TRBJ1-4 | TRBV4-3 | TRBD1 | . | CASSQVGQGNEKLFF | TGCGCCAGCAGCCAAGTGGGACAGGGCAATGAAAAACTGTTTTTT
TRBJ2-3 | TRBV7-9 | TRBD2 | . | CASSLADGRVTDTQYF | TGTGCCAGCAGCTTAGCTGACGGGAGGGTCACAGATACGCAGTATTTT
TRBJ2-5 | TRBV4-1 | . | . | CASSQVGGGGETQYF | TGCGCCAGCAGCCAAGTAGGGGGAGGAGGAGAGACCCAGTACTTC
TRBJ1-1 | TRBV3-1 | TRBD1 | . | CASSPTGTNTEAFF | TGTGCCAGCAGCCCGACAGGGACAAACACTGAAGCTTTCTTT
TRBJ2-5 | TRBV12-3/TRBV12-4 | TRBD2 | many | CASSSPRGGRKETQYF | TGTGCCAGCAGTTCCCCCCGGGGCGGGAGAAAAGAGACCCAGTACTTC
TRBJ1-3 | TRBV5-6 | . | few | CASSLVDTGPSGNTIYF | TGTGCCAGCAGCTTGGTGGACACAGGGCCCTCTGGAAACACCATATATTTT
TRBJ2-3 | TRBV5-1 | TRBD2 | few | CASSSGGVPDTQYF | TGCGCCAGCAGCTCCGGGGGGGTGCCAGATACGCAGTATTTT
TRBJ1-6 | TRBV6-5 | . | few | CASSWGANSPLHF | TGTGCCAGCAGTTGGGGGGCCAATTCACCCCTCCACTTT
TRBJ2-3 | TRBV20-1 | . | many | CSASAATKRDTQYF | TGCAGTGCTAGTGCGGCCACAAAGAGGGATACGCAGTATTTT
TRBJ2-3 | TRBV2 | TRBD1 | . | CASSEEQGQITDTQYF | TGTGCCAGCAGTGAAGAGCAGGGACAGATCACAGATACGCAGTATTTT
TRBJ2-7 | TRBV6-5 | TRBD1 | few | CASSYSRTGGGYEQYF | TGTGCCAGCAGTTACTCGAGGACAGGGGGGGGCTACGAGCAGTACTTC
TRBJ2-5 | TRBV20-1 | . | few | CSARIPGTHQETQYF | TGCAGTGCTAGGATTCCCGGGACCCACCAAGAGACCCAGTACTTC
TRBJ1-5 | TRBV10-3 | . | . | CAISEGRDLFQPQHF | TGTGCCATCAGTGAGGGTCGGGACTTATTTCAGCCCCAGCATTTT
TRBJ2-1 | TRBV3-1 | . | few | CASSQGPDEAQFF | TGTGCCAGCAGCCAGGGACCCGACGAGGCGCAGTTCTTC
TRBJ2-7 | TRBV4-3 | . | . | CASSQDRAGSYEQYF | TGCGCCAGCAGCCAAGATAGGGCAGGATCCTACGAGCAGTACTTC
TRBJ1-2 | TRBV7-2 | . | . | CASSFNRGAGKYGYTF | TGTGCCAGCAGCTTTAATAGAGGGGCCGGAAAGTATGGCTACACCTTC
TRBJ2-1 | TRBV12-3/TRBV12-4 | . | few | CASRPSPRGHNEQFF | TGTGCCAGCAGGCCCTCCCCCCGGGGGCACAATGAGCAGTTCTTC
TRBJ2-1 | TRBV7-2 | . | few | CASSLARGSNEQFF | TGTGCCAGCAGCTTGGCTCGCGGATCCAATGAGCAGTTCTTC
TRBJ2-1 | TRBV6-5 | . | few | CASSLFTGIEQFF | TGTGCCAGCAGTTTATTTACAGGGATTGAGCAGTTCTTC
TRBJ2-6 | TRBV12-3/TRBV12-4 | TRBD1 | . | CARPGQVSGANVLTF | TGTGCCAGACCGGGACAGGTCTCTGGGGCCAACGTCCTGACTTTC
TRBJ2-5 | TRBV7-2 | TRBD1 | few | CASSYSGTDQETQYF | TGTGCCAGCAGTTATTCAGGGACAGACCAAGAGACCCAGTACTTC
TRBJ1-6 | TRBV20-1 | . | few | CSGLSPNSPLHF | TGCAGCGGACTGTCTCCTAATTCACCCCTCCACTTT
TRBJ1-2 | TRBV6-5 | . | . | CASSTDTRGYTF | TGTGCCAGCAGTACGGACACCCGCGGCTACACCTTC
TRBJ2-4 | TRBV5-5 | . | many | CASSHGGLAKNIQYF | TGTGCCAGCAGCCACGGGGGTCTAGCCAAAAACATTCAGTACTTC
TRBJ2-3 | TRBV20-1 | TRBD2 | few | CSAPPRTSWDQTDTQYF | TGCAGTGCTCCACCCAGGACTAGTTGGGATCAAACAGATACGCAGTATTTT
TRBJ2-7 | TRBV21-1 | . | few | CASIVYEQYF | TGTGCCAGCATAGTCTACGAGCAGTACTTC
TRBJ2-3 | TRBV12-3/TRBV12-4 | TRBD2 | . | CASSIGTSGPHTDTQYF | TGTGCCAGCAGCATCGGGACTAGCGGACCCCACACAGATACGCAGTATTTT